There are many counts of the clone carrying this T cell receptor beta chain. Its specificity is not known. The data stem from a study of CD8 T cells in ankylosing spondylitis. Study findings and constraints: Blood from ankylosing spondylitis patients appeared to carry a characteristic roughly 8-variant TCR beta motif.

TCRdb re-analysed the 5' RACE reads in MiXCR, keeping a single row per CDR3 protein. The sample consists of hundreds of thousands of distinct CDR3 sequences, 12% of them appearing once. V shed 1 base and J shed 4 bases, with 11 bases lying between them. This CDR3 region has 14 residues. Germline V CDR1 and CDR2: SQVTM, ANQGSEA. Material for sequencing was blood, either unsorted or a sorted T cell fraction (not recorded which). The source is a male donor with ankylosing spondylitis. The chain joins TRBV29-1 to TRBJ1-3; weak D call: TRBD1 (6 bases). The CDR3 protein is CSVEGRGEGNTIYF. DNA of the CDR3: TGCAGCGTTGAAGGCAGGGGAGAAGGAAACACCATATATTTT.